The sequence of this TCR beta chain was determined in a study of cytomegalovirus exposure and HLA in healthy donors. With 60 Vbeta and 13 Jbeta primers, the PCR was carried out. Original processing notes: Among the unique TCR beta chains that a later analysis counted, about 85 million in all, approximately 12 million were shared. Only in-frame clones appear in the TCRdb table, and some are missing; sequencing was by immunoSEQ multiplex PCR. D and trimming were read from the DNA, whereas the V and J calls and clone size are those reported in that table. This sample has more than 90,000 clones; about 80% occur once, and the top ten carry 2% to 2.5%. This CDR3 has 14 amino acids. Trimming took 0 bases from V and 7 from J, leaving 12 bases between them. Germline-derived CDR1 and CDR2 are MNHEY and SMNVEV (reference sequence). This clone has only a few counts.

The source material was PBMCs. The chain carries TRBV27 and TRBJ1-1; D is possibly TRBD1 (6 bases). The TCR originated in a man aged 40-55 years in good health and CMV-seronegative. The CDR3 loop is CASSLSQGYGEAFF. As DNA, the CDR3 is TGTGCCAGCAGTTTATCGCAGGGGTATGGTGAAGCTTTCTTT.